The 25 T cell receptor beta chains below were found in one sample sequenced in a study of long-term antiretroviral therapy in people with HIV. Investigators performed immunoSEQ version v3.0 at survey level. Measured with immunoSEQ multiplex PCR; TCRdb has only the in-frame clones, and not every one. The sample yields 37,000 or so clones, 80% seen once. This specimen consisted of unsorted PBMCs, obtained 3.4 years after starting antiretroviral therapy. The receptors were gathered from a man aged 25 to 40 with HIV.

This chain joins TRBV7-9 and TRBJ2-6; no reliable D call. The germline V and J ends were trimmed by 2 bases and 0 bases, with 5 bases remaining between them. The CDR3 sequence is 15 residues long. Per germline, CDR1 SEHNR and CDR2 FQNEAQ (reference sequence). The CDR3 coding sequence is TGTGCCAGCAGCTTATCGGTCTCTGGGGCCAACGTCCTGACTTTC. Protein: CASSLSVSGANVLTF.

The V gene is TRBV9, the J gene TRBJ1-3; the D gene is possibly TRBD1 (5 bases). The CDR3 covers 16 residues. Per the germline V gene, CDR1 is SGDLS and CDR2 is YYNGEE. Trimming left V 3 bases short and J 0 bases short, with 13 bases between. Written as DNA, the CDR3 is TGTGCCAGCAGCGGACGGGACTTGATCTCTGGAAACACCATATATTTT. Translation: CASSGRDLISGNTIYF.

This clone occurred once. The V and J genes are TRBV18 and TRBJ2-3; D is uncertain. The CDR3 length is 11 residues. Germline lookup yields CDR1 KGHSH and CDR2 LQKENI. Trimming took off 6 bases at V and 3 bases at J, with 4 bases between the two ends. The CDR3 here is CASSPTDTQYF. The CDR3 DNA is TGTGCCAGCTCCCCAACAGATACGCAGTATTTT.

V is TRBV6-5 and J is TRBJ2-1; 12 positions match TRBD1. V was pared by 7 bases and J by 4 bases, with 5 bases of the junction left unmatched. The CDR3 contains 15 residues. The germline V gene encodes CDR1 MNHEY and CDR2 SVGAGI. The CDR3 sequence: CASTPGQGAYNEQFF. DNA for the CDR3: TGTGCCAGCACCCCGGGACAGGGGGCTTACAATGAGCAGTTCTTC.

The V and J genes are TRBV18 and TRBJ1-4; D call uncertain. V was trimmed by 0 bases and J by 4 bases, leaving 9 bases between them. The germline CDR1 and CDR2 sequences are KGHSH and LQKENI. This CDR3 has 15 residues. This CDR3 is CASSPPPSFNEKLFF. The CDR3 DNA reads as TGTGCCAGCTCACCACCTCCCAGTTTTAATGAAAAACTGTTTTTT.

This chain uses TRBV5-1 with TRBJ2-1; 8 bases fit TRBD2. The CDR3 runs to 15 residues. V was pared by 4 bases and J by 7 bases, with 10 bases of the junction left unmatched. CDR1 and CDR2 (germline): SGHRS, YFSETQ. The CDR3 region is CASSAGLVGLNEQFF. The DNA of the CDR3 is TGCGCCAGCAGCGCGGGACTAGTGGGGTTGAATGAGCAGTTCTTC.

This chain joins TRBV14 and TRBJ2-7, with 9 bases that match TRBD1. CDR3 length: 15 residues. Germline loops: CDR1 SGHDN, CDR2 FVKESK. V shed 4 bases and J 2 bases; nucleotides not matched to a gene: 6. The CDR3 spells CASSRGGTGTYEQYF. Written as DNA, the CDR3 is TGTGCCAGCAGCCGTGGCGGGACAGGGACCTACGAGCAGTACTTC.

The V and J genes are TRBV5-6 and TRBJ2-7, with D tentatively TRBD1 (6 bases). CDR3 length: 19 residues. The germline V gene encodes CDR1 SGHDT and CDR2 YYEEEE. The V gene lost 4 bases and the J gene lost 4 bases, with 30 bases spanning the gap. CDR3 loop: CASSQTRTASTTDYYEQYF. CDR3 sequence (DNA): TGTGCCAGCAGCCAAACCAGGACAGCGTCCACGACAGACTATTACGAGCAGTACTTC.

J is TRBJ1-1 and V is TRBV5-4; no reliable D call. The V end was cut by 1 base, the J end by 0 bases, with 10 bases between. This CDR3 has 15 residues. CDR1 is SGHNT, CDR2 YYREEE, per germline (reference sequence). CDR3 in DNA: TGTGCCAGCAGCTTGTATGGGGTGGTGAACACTGAAGCTTTCTTT. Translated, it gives CASSLYGVVNTEAFF.

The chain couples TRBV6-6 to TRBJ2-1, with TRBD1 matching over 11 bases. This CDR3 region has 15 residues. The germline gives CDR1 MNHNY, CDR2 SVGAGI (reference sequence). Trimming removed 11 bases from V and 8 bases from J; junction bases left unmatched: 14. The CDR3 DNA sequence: TGTGCCGGGTCGACCGGGACAGGGGGTTGGGATGAGCAGTTCTTC. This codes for CAGSTGTGGWDEQFF.

CDR3 loop: CASSLQGPYEQYF. DNA of the CDR3: TGTGCCAGCAGTCTACAGGGTCCCTACGAGCAGTACTTC. V and J are TRBV6-5 and TRBJ2-7, with D possibly TRBD1 on 6 matching bases. The CDR3 has 13 amino acids. Trimming took 5 bases from V and 2 from J, leaving 10 bases between them. The germline V gene encodes CDR1 MNHEY and CDR2 SVGAGI.

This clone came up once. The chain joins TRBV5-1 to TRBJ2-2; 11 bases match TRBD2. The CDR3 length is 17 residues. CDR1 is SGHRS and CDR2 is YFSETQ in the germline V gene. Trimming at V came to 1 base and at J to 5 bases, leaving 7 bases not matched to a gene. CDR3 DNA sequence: TGCGCCAGCAGCTTGCGGACTAGCGGGCTTAAAACCGGGGAGCTGTTTTTT. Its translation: CASSLRTSGLKTGELFF.

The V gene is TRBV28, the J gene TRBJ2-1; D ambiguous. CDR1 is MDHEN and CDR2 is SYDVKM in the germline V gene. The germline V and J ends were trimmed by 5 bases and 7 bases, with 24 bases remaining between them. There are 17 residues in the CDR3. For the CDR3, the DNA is TGTGCCAGCAGTGGACGAGCAGGAGTGACCTATGGGAATGAGCAGTTCTTC. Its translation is CASSGRAGVTYGNEQFF.

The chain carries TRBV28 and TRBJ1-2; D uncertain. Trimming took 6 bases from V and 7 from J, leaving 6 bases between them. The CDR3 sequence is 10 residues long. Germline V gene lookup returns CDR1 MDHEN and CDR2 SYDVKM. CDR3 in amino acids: CASSKSGYTF. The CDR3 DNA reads TGTGCCAGCAGCAAAAGTGGCTACACCTTC.

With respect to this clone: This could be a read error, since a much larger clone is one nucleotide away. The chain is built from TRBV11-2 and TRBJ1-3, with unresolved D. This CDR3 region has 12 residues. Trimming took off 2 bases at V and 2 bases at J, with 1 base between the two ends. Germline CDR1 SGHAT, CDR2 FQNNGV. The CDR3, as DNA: TGTGCCAGCAGCTTAACTGGAAACACCATATATTTT. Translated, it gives CASSLTGNTIYF.

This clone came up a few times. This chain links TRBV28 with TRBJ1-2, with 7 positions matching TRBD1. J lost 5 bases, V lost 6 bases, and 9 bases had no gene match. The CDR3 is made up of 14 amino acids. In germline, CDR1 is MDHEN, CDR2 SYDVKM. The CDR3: CASSPSGGGYGYTF. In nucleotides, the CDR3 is TGTGCCAGCAGCCCCTCAGGGGGAGGATATGGCTACACCTTC.

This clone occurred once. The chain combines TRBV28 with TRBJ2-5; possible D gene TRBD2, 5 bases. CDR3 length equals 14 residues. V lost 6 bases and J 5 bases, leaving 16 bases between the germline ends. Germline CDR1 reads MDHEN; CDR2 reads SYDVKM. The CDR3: CASSPFPLVETQYF. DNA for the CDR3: TGTGCCAGCAGCCCGTTCCCACTAGTCGAGACCCAGTACTTC.

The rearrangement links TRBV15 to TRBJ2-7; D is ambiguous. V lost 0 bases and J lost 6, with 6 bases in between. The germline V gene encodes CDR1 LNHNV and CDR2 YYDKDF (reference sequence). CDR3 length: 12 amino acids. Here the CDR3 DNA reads TGTGCCACCAGCAGAGATCAAACCGAGCAGTACTTC. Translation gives CATSRDQTEQYF.

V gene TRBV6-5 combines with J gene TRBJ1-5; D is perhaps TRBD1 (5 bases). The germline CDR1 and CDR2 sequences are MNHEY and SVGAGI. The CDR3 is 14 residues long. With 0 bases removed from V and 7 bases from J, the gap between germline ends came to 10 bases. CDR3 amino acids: CASSYSAGRQPQHF. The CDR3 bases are TGTGCCAGCAGTTACTCGGCAGGGCGGCAGCCCCAGCATTTT.

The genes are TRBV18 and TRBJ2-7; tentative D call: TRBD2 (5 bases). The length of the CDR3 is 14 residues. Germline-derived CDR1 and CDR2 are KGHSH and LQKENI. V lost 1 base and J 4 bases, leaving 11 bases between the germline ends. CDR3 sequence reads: CASSPQAAGYEQYF. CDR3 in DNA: TGTGCCAGCTCACCACAAGCGGCCGGTTACGAGCAGTACTTC.

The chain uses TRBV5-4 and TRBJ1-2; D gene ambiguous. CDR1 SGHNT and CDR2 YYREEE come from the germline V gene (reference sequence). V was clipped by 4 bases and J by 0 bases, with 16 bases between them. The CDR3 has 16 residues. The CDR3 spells CASSRTTGLANYGYTF. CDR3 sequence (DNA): TGTGCCAGCAGCCGGACGACGGGATTGGCTAACTATGGCTACACCTTC.

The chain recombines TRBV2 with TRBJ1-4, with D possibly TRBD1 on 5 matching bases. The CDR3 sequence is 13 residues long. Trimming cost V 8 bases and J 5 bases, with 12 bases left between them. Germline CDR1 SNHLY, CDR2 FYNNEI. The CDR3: CASEGTENEKLFF. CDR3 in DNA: TGTGCCAGCGAGGGGACGGAGAATGAAAAACTGTTTTTT. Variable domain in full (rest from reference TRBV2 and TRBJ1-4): EPEVTQTPSHQVTQMGQEVILRCVPISNHLYFYWYRQILGQKVEFLVSFYNNEISEKSEIFDDQFSVERPDGSNFTLKIRSTKLEDSAMYFCASEGTENEKLFFGSGTQLSVL.

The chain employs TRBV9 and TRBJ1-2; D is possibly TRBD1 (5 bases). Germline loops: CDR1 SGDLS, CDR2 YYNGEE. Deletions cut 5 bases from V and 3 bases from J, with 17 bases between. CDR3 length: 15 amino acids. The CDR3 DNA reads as TGTGCCAGCAGAGGTACCGGGACGGTCGACTATGGCTACACCTTC. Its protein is CASRGTGTVDYGYTF.

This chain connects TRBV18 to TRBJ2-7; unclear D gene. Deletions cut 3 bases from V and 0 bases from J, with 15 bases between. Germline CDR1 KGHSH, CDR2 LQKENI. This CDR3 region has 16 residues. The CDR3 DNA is TGTGCCAGCTCACCGCTCCTTGCTCTAACCTCCTACGAGCAGTACTTC. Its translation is CASSPLLALTSYEQYF.

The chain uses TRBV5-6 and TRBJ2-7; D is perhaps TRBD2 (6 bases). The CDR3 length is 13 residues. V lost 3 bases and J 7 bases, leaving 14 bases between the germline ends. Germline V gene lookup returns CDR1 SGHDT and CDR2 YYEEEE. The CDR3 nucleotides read TGTGCCAGCAGCTATGGAGGAGGGTGGGAGCAGTACTTC. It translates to CASSYGGGWEQYF.